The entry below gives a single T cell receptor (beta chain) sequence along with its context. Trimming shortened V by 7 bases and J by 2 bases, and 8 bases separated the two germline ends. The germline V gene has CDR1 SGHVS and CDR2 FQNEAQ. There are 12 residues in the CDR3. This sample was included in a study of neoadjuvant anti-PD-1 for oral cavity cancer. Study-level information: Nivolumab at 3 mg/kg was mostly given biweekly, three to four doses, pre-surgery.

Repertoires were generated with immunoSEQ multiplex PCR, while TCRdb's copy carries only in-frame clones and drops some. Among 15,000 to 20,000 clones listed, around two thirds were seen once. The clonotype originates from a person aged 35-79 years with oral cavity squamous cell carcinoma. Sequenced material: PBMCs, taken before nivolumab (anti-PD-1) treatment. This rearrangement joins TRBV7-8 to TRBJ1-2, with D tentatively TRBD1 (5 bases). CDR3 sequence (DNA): TGTGCCAGCACCCAGGGAAACTATGGCTACACCTTC. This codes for CASTQGNYGYTF.